This TCR beta chain derives from a study of cytomegalovirus exposure and HLA in healthy donors. The study ran its PCR with 60 Vbeta and 13 Jbeta primers. The protocol was immunoSEQ multiplex PCR, while the TCRdb copy is restricted to in-frame clones and leaves out a portion. The table shows around 53,000 clones, with roughly 80% occurring only once. Trimming left V 2 bases short and J 5 bases short, with 12 bases between. There are 15 residues in the CDR3. Germline-derived CDR1 and CDR2 are MDHEN and SYDVKM. The V call is TRBV28, the J call TRBJ1-4; no clear D gene. The TCR originated in a man under 40 in good health and CMV-seronegative. The sequenced sample was PBMCs. Here the CDR3 reads CASSLNGAGNEKLFF. CDR3 coding DNA: TGTGCCAGCAGTTTAAATGGCGCCGGGAATGAAAAACTGTTTTTT.